The 5 T cell receptor beta chains reported below all come from one sample, sequenced in a study of T cell responses to AZD1222 COVID-19 vaccine. Assay: immunoSEQ multiplex PCR; the TCRdb copy retains only in-frame clones and omits some. The sample carries around 90,000 clones, about 88% recorded once. Material: peripheral blood, obtained on day 0 of AZD1222 vaccination. These receptor sequences come from an adult in good health.

The chain's CDR3 is CASSRDRGLNTEAFF. The DNA for the CDR3 is TGTGCCAGCAGCCGGGACAGGGGGTTGAACACTGAAGCTTTCTTT. V gene TRBV5-4 combines with J gene TRBJ1-1, with 11 nucleotides matching TRBD1. The germline V gene has CDR1 SGHNT and CDR2 YYREEE (reference sequence). The V segment lost 4 bases and the J segment 0 bases; nucleotides outside the gene matches: 2. CDR3 length: 15 residues. Combining the CDR3 with reference TRBV5-4 and TRBJ1-1 gives the whole variable domain ETGVTQSPTHLIKTRGQQVTLRCSSQSGHNTVSWYQQALGQGPQFIFQYYREEENGRGNFPPRFSGLQFPNYSSELNVNALELDDSALYLCASSRDRGLNTEAFFGQGTRLTVV.

In this sample, this clone turned up once. The rearrangement joins TRBV3-1 (or the pseudogene TRBV3-2) to TRBJ1-1; D is unclear. Trimming shortened V by 6 bases and J by 1 base, and 9 bases separated the two germline ends. The CDR3 is 13 residues long. Per germline, CDR1 LGHDT and CDR2 YNNKEL (reference sequence). In nucleotides, the CDR3 is TGTGCCAGCAGTCCCACACCGAACACTGAAGCTTTCTTT. This gives the protein CASSPTPNTEAFF.

This rearrangement joins TRBV15 to TRBJ1-4; D may be TRBD1 (5 bases). The CDR3 covers 13 residues. V gave up 8 bases and J gave up 5 bases, with 12 bases separating them. Germline CDR1 is LNHNV and CDR2 is YYDKDF (reference sequence). CDR3 bases: TGTGCCACCCGCGACAGACTCAATGAAAAACTGTTTTTT. It codes for CATRDRLNEKLFF.

V usage is TRBV5-4 and J usage is TRBJ1-2, with D unresolved. Germline CDR1 is SGHNT and CDR2 is YYREEE (reference sequence). The CDR3 is 15 residues long. Trimming left V 1 base short and J 0 bases short, with 10 bases between. CDR3 nucleotides: TGTGCCAGCAGCTTGATGGGAGGGTCTAACTATGGCTACACCTTC. Its translation is CASSLMGGSNYGYTF.

The rearrangement uses TRBV7-8 and TRBJ1-1; D not resolved. Germline V lookup: CDR1 SGHVS, CDR2 FQNEAQ. V was pared by 4 bases and J by 1 base, with 13 bases between. This CDR3 has 15 residues. CDR3 coding DNA: TGTGCCAGCAGCTCCACTGGGCAGCGGAACACTGAAGCTTTCTTT. Translated, it gives CASSSTGQRNTEAFF.